This record concerns one T cell receptor beta chain sequence. What this receptor recognizes is not known. No base-level quality is on record; no much larger clone is a single base apart. The data belong to a study of blood T cell repertoires in COVID-19 (TCRdb year 2020). With respect to the entire study: Samples from collaborators originated in the United States, Italy and Spain and spanned both the acute and convalescent phases of COVID-19. The material from the prospective study consisted of cDNA or gDNA derived from T cells, B-cell-depleted T cells, or PBMCs. Subjects who had been exposed to COVID-19, were actively infected with it, or had recovered from it provided the deeply sampled blood TCRbeta repertoires that made up the dataset. The repertoires were made available in a free public database intended to serve as a resource for research on the immune response to SARS-CoV-2. The samples were drawn from two sources: the first 160 participants of the ongoing ImmuneRACE study, and 1,200 or so subjects contributed by 6 global collaborators. A de-identified subject ID, COVID-19 status, age in years and sex were almost always included in the sample metadata. HLA class I and class II types, where available, came from metadata supplied by the sample provider rather than from assay-based typing.

Here is what the overall study found, with its caveats: The amount of clinical and demographic metadata varied by source and participant and was provided uncurated.

From its cysteine to its phenylalanine, the CDR3 spans 11 amino acids. Only the CDR3 portion is preserved as DNA: 33 bases, with reading frame beginning at the first base. The germline V gene provides CDR1 MNHEY and CDR2 SVGAGI. V lost 7 bases and J lost 4 bases; the stretch between them is 8 bases long. TCRbeta CDR3 regions were amplified from genomic DNA using the immunoSEQ Assay, a bias-controlled multiplex PCR. The paper's data handling went like this. Nucleated cell counts per sample were estimated from amplification of reference gene primers within the assay. To quantify the absolute abundance of each unique TCRbeta CDR3 rearrangement, sequence reads were collapsed and filtered. For each sample, productive Simpson clonality was calculated as the square root of Simpson's diversity index over productive rearrangements. TCRdb's version of the immuneACCESS table is confined to in-frame rearrangements and falls short of the full clone set. An unresolved V gene accounts for under half of the shortfall where checked; the remainder is of unknown origin. That table furnishes V, J and clone size, whereas the DNA furnished D and trimming. The sample includes 320,000 or so clones, with around nine tenths observed a single time. Of the sample, about 5% is held by the ten largest clones.

Enrolling through a virtual design, the prospective study's participants ranged in age from roughly 18 to 100 years and lived across some 22 United States geographic areas. To assign participants to cohorts, the prospective study relied on clinical history that participants themselves reported in a screening survey and a study questionnaire. Recovered participants in ImmuneRACE Cohort 3 were defined by two consecutive negative NP/OP PCR tests, clearance by a healthcare professional, or resolution of symptoms. Each participant in the prospective study had whole blood, serum and a nasopharyngeal or oropharyngeal swab collected by mobile phlebotomists. Prospective study participants could optionally give additional blood draws and questionnaires over an approximately two-month period. Blood samples from the prospective study were shipped frozen or at room temperature prior to DNA extraction.

The clonotype originates from a man in his thirties or forties who had recovered from COVID-19. The sample comprised PBMCs or T cells enriched from blood (not recorded which). This receptor chain uses TRBV6-5 and TRBJ2-7; the D gene identity is not certain. The nucleotide sequence is given as TGTGCCAGCAAGGAGACTTACGAGCAGTACTTC. This translates into CASKETYEQYF.